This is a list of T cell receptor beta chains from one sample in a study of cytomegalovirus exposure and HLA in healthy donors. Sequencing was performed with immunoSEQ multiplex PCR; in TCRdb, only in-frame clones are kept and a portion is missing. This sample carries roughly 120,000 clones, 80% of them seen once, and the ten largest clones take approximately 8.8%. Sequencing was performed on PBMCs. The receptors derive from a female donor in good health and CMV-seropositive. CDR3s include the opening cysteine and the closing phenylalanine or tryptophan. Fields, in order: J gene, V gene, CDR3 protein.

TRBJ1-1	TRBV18	CASSMGRVNTEAFF
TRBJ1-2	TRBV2	CASSARNYGYTF
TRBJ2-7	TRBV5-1	CASSTGQGSNEQYF
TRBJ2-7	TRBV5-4	CASSLGQGRDEQYF
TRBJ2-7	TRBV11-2	CASNLQGGRYEQYF
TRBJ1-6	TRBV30	CAWSVMSAGANNSPLHF
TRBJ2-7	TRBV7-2	CASSLLGRTGTGSDEQYF
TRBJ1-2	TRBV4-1	CASSQDLPDYYGYTF
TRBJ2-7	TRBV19	CASDAGGPHEQYF
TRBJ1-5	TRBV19	CASRLGNQPQHF
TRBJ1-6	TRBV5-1	CASSLEHYNSPLHF
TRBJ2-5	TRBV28	CASRIDKSETQYF
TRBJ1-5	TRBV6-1	CASSVRERGQGNQPQHF
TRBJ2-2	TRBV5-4	CASSFSTKVELFF
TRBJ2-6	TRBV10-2	CASSESFIRGRSGANVLTF
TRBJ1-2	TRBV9	CASSPQGVLVYTF
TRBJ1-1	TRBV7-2	CASRGQGRVTEAFF